This TCR beta chain was recorded in a study of T cell repertoires in cytomegalovirus infection (dated by TCRdb to the late 2010s). For the wider study: Donor HLA type was relevant to the analysis, because carriage of CMV infection together with the matching HLA type was indicated by public TCR beta signatures. Overall study outcomes, separate from this receptor: The ex vivo response was dominated by HLA-C-restricted CMV-specific TCR beta clonotypes, and the single most frequent clonotype in two of eight donors was supplied by these HLA-C-restricted clonotypes. Cumulative frequency of public TCR beta family members discriminated carriers of CMV infection plus the relevant HLA type in this cohort and an independent approximately 400-donor cohort.

The CDR3 numbers 18 residues from cysteine through phenylalanine. Kept here is only the CDR3 DNA, which spans 54 bases and is read in frame from base 1. Trimming at the junction amounts to 0 bases on V and 0 bases on J, and the germline ends lie 17 bases apart. CDR1 and CDR2 were assigned from the germline V gene (reference sequence) as LNHNV and YYDKDF. Data came from an Illumina HiSeq 1500. Clones were called with MiXCR by TCRdb after fastp trimmed the public reads at Q25, and only in-frame beta chains were retained. CDR3 protein duplicates are merged, each entry listing the most common genes and DNA. Present in this sample are some 300,000 distinct CDR3 sequences, roughly a sixth of which were seen just once. The top ten clonotypes cover around 12% of the sample. For this clonotype: Which antigen it targets is not known. Base qualities are not at hand, and no much larger clone is one base apart.

The chain is encoded by TRBV15 joined to TRBJ1-1, with a weak D call of TRBD1 (6 bases match). The sequence derives from a human donor in good health (CMV status not recorded). Some clones in this sample may be carry-over from other donors' samples. The specimen sequenced was PBMCs. The CDR3 sequence is CATSRDRGWTAMNTEAFF. DNA sequence: TGTGCCACCAGCAGAGATCGGGGATGGACAGCCATGAACACTGAAGCTTTCTTT.